Listed below are T cell receptor beta chains from one sample, sequenced in a study of blood T cell repertoires in COVID-19. This table comes from immunoSEQ multiplex PCR, and its TCRdb copy is limited to in-frame clones, with some not included. Of about 35,000 clones listed, 87% are singletons. Sequencing was done on a sample of peripheral blood. Source of these receptors: a human donor in a cohort sampled during active COVID-19. Both conserved end residues are part of each CDR3. A D gene is named only where the DNA matches it firmly. The listing skips clone size in some rows; elsewhere it reads once, few, many or a size class.

>TRBJ1-3|TRBV5-5|.|few
CASSLRWSSGNTIYF
TGTGCCAGCAGCTTGCGTTGGAGCTCTGGAAACACCATATATTTT
>TRBJ2-6|TRBV28|.|.
CASKRLISGANVLTF
TGTGCCAGTAAAAGACTGATCTCTGGGGCCAACGTCCTGACTTTC
>TRBJ1-4|TRBV6-5|.|.
CASSYGPNEKLFF
TGTGCCAGCAGTTACGGGCCGAATGAAAAACTGTTTTTT
>TRBJ2-5|TRBV5-1|TRBD2|.
CASSLGGGGGQETQYF
TGCGCCAGCAGCTTGGGCGGGGGAGGCGGCCAAGAGACCCAGTACTTC
>TRBJ1-6|TRBV19|TRBD1|.
CASSIGQGASSPLHF
TGTGCCAGTAGTATTGGACAGGGGGCATCCTCACCCCTCCACTTT
>TRBJ2-3|TRBV18|.|.
CASSPEQGLVFTDTQYF
TGTGCCAGCTCACCGGAGCAGGGGCTTGTTTTCACAGATACGCAGTATTTT
>TRBJ2-3|TRBV9|TRBD1|.
CASSVAPVDRVVTDTQYF
TGTGCCAGCAGCGTAGCCCCCGTCGACAGGGTGGTCACAGATACGCAGTATTTT
>TRBJ1-1|TRBV29-1|.|.
CSVEGRGTPREHAEAFF
TGCAGCGTTGAAGGGAGAGGGACACCCCGTGAGCACGCTGAAGCTTTCTTT
>TRBJ1-6|TRBV5-5|TRBD1|.
CASSFGQGNSPLHF
TGTGCCAGCAGCTTCGGACAGGGTAATTCACCCCTCCACTTT
>TRBJ1-4|TRBV6-6|.|.
CASREGREKLFF
TGTGCCAGCCGGGAGGGGCGTGAAAAACTGTTTTTT
>TRBJ1-6|TRBV5-1|TRBD1|.
CASSLIGTGNSPLHF
TGCGCCAGCAGCTTGATCGGGACAGGAAATTCACCCCTCCACTTT
>TRBJ1-4|TRBV2|.|.
CASLGDIGEKLFF
TGTGCCAGCCTAGGGGACATTGGGGAAAAACTGTTTTTT
>TRBJ2-7|TRBV6-6|TRBD1|.
CASTLDRGYEQYF
TGTGCCAGCACACTGGACAGGGGCTACGAGCAGTACTTC
>TRBJ1-6|TRBV19|TRBD1|few
CASSSGTANSPLHF
TGTGCCAGTAGTTCCGGGACAGCGAATTCACCCCTCCACTTT
>TRBJ2-1|TRBV29-1|TRBD1|.
CSGTGTGVSNEQFF
TGCAGCGGTACCGGGACAGGGGTCTCCAATGAGCAGTTCTTC
>TRBJ1-2|TRBV3-1/TRBV3-2|.|.
CASSQGQGGGYTF
TGTGCCAGCAGCCAAGGCCAGGGAGGCGGCTACACCTTC
>TRBJ2-7|TRBV28|.|.
CACGTEDSYEQYF
TGTGCCTGCGGGACAGAGGACTCCTACGAGCAGTACTTC
>TRBJ2-7|TRBV11-2|.|few
CASSLEAGYPSGEQYF
TGTGCCAGCAGCTTAGAGGCAGGGTACCCCTCCGGCGAGCAGTACTTC
>TRBJ2-2|TRBV3-1/TRBV3-2|TRBD1|.
CATNPGTGPTGELFF
TGTGCCACCAACCCCGGGACAGGGCCCACCGGGGAGCTGTTTTTT
>TRBJ2-3|TRBV19|TRBD2|.
CASSVTSGETDTQYF
TGTGCCAGTAGTGTAACTAGCGGGGAAACAGATACGCAGTATTTT
>TRBJ2-4|TRBV7-8|.|.
CASSLGGATAKNIQYF
TGTGCCAGCAGCTTAGGTGGGGCGACGGCCAAAAACATTCAGTACTTC
>TRBJ1-4|TRBV7-9|TRBD1|.
CASSTGTGGEKLFF
TGTGCCAGCAGCACCGGGACAGGGGGCGAAAAACTGTTTTTT
>TRBJ2-5|TRBV5-1|TRBD2|.
CASSFMLAGIQETQYF
TGCGCCAGCAGCTTTATGCTAGCGGGGATCCAAGAGACCCAGTACTTC
>TRBJ2-1|TRBV6-2/TRBV6-3|TRBD1|.
CASSSLGTGNNEQFF
TGTGCCAGCAGTTCACTTGGGACAGGTAACAATGAGCAGTTCTTC
>TRBJ2-3|TRBV2|TRBD1|.
CASIPDRGDTQYF
TGTGCCAGCATCCCGGACAGGGGGGATACGCAGTATTTT
>TRBJ1-1|TRBV11-2|.|.
CASSSRRRAMNTEAFF
TGTGCCAGCAGCTCAAGGCGGCGGGCTATGAACACTGAAGCTTTCTTT
>TRBJ2-7|TRBV6-5|.|.
CARPGVGEDVYEQYF
TGTGCCCGCCCCGGGGTGGGCGAGGACGTATACGAGCAGTACTTC
>TRBJ2-7|TRBV12-3/TRBV12-4|.|.
CASSRQSYEQYF
TGTGCCAGCAGCCGACAGAGCTACGAGCAGTACTTC
>TRBJ2-7|TRBV7-3|.|.
CASSTGPGGSYEQYF
TGTGCCAGCAGCACCGGTCCCGGGGGTTCCTACGAGCAGTACTTC
>TRBJ1-2|TRBV29-1|TRBD1|.
CSVRQGDGYTF
TGCAGCGTAAGACAGGGAGATGGCTACACCTTC